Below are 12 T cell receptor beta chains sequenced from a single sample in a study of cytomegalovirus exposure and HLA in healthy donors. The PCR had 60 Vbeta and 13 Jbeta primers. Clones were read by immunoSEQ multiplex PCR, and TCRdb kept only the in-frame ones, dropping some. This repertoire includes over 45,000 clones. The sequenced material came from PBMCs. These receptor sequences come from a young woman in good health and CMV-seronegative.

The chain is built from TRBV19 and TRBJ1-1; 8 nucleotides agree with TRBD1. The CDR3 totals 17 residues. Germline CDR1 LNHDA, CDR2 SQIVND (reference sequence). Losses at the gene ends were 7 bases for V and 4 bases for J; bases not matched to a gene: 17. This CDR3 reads CASKGGRGRGLGTEAFF. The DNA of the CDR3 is TGTGCCAGTAAGGGGGGCAGGGGGCGAGGATTAGGCACTGAAGCTTTCTTT. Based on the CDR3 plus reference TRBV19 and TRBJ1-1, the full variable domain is DGGITQSPKYLFRKEGQNVTLSCEQNLNHDAMYWYRQDPGQGLRLIYYSQIVNDFQKGDIAEGYSVSREKKESFPLTVTSAQKNPTAFYLCASKGGRGRGLGTEAFFGQGTRLTVV.

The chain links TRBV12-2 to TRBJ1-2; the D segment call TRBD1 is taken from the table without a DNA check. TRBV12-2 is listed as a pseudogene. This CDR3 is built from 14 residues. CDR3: CASRLADKADGYTF. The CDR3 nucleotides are TGTGCAAGTCGCTTAGCGGACAAGGCGGATGGCTACACCTTC.

CDR3 protein: CASSRPPGADNSPLHF. CDR3 DNA sequence: TGTGCCAGCAGCCGCCCACCAGGGGCGGATAATTCACCCCTCCACTTT. This chain links TRBV4-2 with TRBJ1-6; possibly TRBD1 for D (6 bases). Germline assignment: CDR1 LGHNA and CDR2 YNFKEQ. Trimming removed 4 bases from V and 5 bases from J, with 15 bases in between. This CDR3 comprises 16 residues.

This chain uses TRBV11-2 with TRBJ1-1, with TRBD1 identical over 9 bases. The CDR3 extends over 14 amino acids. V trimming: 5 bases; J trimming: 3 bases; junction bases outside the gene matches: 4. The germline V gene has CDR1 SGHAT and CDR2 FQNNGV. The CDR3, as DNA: TGTGCCAGCAGCCCACGACAGGGGGACACTGAAGCTTTCTTT. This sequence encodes CASSPRQGDTEAFF.

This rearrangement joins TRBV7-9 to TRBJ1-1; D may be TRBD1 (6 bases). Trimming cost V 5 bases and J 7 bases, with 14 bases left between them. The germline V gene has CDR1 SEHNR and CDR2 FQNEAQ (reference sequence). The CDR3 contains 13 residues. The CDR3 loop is CASSTAGDDEAFF. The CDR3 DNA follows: TGTGCCAGCAGCACCGCAGGGGATGATGAAGCTTTCTTT.

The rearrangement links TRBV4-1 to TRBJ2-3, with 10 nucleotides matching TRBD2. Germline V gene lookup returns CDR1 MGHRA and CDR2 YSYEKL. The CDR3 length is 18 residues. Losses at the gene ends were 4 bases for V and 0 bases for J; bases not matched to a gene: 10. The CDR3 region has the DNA TGCGCCAGCAGCCCCAGATCCGCTAGCGGGGGTAGCACAGATACGCAGTATTTT. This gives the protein CASSPRSASGGSTDTQYF.

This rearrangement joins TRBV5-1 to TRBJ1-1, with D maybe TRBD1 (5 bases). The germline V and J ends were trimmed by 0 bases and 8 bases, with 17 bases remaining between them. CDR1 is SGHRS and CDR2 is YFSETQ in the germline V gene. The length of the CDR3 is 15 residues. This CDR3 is CASSLGGTGEDEAFF. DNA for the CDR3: TGCGCCAGCAGCTTGGGTGGGACCGGGGAGGACGAAGCTTTCTTT.

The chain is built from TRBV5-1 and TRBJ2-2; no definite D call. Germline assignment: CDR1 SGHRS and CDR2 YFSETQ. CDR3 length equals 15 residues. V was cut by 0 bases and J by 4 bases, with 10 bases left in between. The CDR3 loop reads CASSLAPLGTGELFF. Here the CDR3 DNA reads TGCGCCAGCAGCTTGGCCCCCCTAGGCACCGGGGAGCTGTTTTTT.

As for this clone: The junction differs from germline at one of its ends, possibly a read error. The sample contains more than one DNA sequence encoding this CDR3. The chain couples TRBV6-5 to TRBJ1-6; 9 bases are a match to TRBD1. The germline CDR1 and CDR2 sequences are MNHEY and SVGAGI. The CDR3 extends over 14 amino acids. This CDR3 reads CASSYRQGESPLHF. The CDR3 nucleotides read TGTGCCAGCAGTTATCGACAGGGGGAATCACCCCTACACTTT.

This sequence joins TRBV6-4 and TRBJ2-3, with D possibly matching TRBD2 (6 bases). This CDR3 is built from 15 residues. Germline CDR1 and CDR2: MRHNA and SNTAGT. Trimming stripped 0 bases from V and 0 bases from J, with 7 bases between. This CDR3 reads CASSDSAGSTDTQYF. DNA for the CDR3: TGTGCCAGCAGTGACTCGGCGGGGAGCACAGATACGCAGTATTTT.

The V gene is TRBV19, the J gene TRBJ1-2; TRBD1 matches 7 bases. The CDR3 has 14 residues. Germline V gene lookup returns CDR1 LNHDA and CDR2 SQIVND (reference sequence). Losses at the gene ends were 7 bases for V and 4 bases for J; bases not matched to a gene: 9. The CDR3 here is CASTRGQPLYGYTF. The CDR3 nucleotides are TGTGCCAGTACTAGGGGACAGCCCCTCTATGGCTACACCTTC.

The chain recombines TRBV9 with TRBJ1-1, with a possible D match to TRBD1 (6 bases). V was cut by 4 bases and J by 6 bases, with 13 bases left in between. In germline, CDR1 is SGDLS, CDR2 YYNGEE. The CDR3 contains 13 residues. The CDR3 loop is CASSKTGAPEAFF. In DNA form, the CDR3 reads TGTGCCAGCAGCAAGACAGGAGCCCCTGAAGCTTTCTTT.